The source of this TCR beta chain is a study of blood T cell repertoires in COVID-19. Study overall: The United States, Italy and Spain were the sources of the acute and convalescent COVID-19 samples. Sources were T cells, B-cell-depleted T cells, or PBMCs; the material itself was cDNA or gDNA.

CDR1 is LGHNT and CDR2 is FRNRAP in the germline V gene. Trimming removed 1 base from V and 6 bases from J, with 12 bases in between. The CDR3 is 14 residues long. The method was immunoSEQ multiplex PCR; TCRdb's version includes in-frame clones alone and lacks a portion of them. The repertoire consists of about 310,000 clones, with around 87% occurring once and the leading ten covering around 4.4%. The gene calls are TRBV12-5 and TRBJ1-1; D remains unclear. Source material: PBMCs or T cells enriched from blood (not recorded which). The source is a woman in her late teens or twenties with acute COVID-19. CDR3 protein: CASGLASLAPEAFF. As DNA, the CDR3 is TGTGCTAGTGGTTTGGCTTCTTTGGCCCCTGAAGCTTTCTTT.